This T cell receptor (beta chain) stems from a study of shared clonotypes between healthy human individuals (dated by TCRdb to 2019 to 2021). In the study overall: The cohort comprised two women and a few men aged 18 to 49 years. For each donor, three plates each were used for CD4 naive and CD4 memory, two plates were used for CD8 naive, and one plate was used for CD8 memory. Blood TCR repertoires of a handful of healthy adults were deeply sequenced to estimate repertoire size and the extent of clonotype sharing between individuals. To increase sequencing depth and limit assay-specific biases, different laboratories used diverse techniques to prepare libraries and sequence TCR repertoires. Between about 0.8 and 9.5 billion PBMCs per donor were obtained by leukapheresis. Study-level results and caveats: Pairwise subsampling led to the expectation that sequencing depth would affect the degree of clonotype sharing among donors. Clonotypes shared by all four sorted-subset donors showed higher generation probabilities than non-shared clonotypes. Sampling was restricted to blood, and TCR repertoires in tissue are likely to differ from TCR repertoires in blood. Naive subsets generally had larger estimated clonotype richness than memory subsets did. Around 5.4% of naive CD4, roughly 3.5% of naive CD8, about 2.4% of memory CD4, and around 0.42% of memory CD8 clonotypes were shared across several donors. Even with the large sequencing depth, rarefaction of the sorted-subset datasets indicated that sequencing was incomplete. The small number of donors limited the genetic and exposure-history diversity represented.

On this clone: Its target antigen remains unknown. Germline and junction disagree at one end, which may indicate a read error. The sample holds other DNA sequences that translate to the same CDR3.

From the germline V gene, CDR1 is SNHLY and CDR2 is FYNNEI. The CDR3 spans 15 residues, from the cysteine through the phenylalanine. Solely the CDR3 DNA is kept, with 45 bases framed from the first base. TCR CDR3 regions were amplified from genomic DNA by multiplex PCR using the deep immunoSEQ assay. Genomic DNA extracted from each cell subset was distributed evenly over all wells of several immunoSEQ 96-well plates, and each plate served as one replicate. For sorted subsets, each replicate PCR was loaded with approximately 190 ng genomic DNA, equivalent to some 31,000 T cell genomes. The purified libraries were quantified using a Qubit 3.0 fluorometer, sized with a Bioanalyzer 2100, and then quantified again using the KAPA Library Quantification kit. A separate single-read 150-cycle Illumina NextSeq 550 flow cell was used to sequence each immunoSEQ 96-well plate. In the original analysis: Because the immunoSEQ output held only junctional sequences and lacked quality scores, the filtering could not match the filtering applied to full-length reads. To assign V/J genes and CDR3, sequences were annotated using PyIR, a Python wrapper for IgBLAST v1.9, with IMGT germline references. Reads were filtered out if the reads had weak V/J assignments (E-value above 1e-6), no CDR3, stop codons, out-of-frame junctions, or ambiguous translated residues. V3J clonotypes were defined by identical inferred V gene, J gene, and CDR3 amino acid sequence. The percentage overlap between two repertoires was calculated by dividing the number of shared unique clonotypes by the size of the smaller repertoire. RTK rarefaction, the Chao1 estimator, and Recon v2.1 estimates of unobserved clonotypes were used to assess repertoire richness. For all TCRbeta clonotypes obtained by the gDNA method from four donors, generation probabilities were computed with OLGA. TCRdb re-hosts the immuneACCESS table, in-frame sequences only. Its copies lack some clones; in the studies checked, an unresolved V gene accounts for under half of them, and the cause for the rest is not known. V and J calls and clone size are given by that table; D and trimming were obtained from the DNA. For this sample the table gives some 1.1 million clones, of which 60% to 80% were detected only once. The biggest ten clones account for 0.85% to 1% of the sample.

Healthy HIV-negative adults with no recently reported acute infections or vaccinations were included as donors. Every donor was a Caucasian adult residing in Nashville, Tennessee, USA. CD4+ T cells were enriched by magnetic negative selection, after which naive cells were positively selected on CD45RA and the negative fraction was taken as the memory subset. Blood was obtained by leukapheresis, after which PBMCs were separated by Ficoll-Histopaque density gradient centrifugation and cryopreserved in liquid nitrogen vapor phase. Analytical flow cytometry was used to check the purity and quantity of every magnetically sorted T cell population. Genomic DNA was isolated from each sorted fraction and quantified by UV absorbance on a Nanodrop 2000c.

Sample: memory CD4+ T cells from PBMCs. Explained via the paper, the cell subset or site label denotes: CD45RA-negative fraction. The chain joins TRBV2 to TRBJ2-5; the junction holds 9 bases that match TRBD1. The origin of this receptor is a man between 18 and 35 years old in good health. Some clones in this sample may be carry-over from other donors' samples. The CDR3 here reads CASSVNPRQGETQYF. The sequence in DNA is TGTGCCAGCAGTGTAAACCCCCGACAGGGGGAGACCCAATACTTC.